This is a list of T cell receptor beta chains from one sample in a study of blood T cell repertoires in COVID-19. The table came from immunoSEQ multiplex PCR; TCRdb's copy has only in-frame clones and leaves some out. The sample comprises 39,000 or so clones, about 88% of which are singletons, and roughly 6.2% rests with the top ten. Input material: peripheral blood. These receptors all stem from a human donor in a cohort sampled during active COVID-19. CDR3s include the opening cysteine and the closing phenylalanine or tryptophan. The order of the fields is J gene, clone size, D gene, CDR3 length, V gene, CDR3 DNA, CDR3 protein. D genes are given only for firm matches. Size tells how often a clone was seen (once, few, many) or the class of an expanded clone, and some rows leave it out.

j_call: TRBJ1-2; clone_size: .; d_call: .; cdr3_length: 13; v_call: TRBV4-2; cdr3_nt: TGTGCCAGCAGCGGAGCAGGGCTTTATGGCTACACCTTC; cdr3_aa: CASSGAGLYGYTF
j_call: TRBJ2-3; clone_size: .; d_call: .; cdr3_length: 14; v_call: TRBV7-2; cdr3_nt: TGTGCCAGCAGCTTTGGACAAAGCACAGATACGCAGTATTTT; cdr3_aa: CASSFGQSTDTQYF
j_call: TRBJ1-2; clone_size: .; d_call: TRBD1; cdr3_length: 13; v_call: TRBV29-1; cdr3_nt: TGCAGCGTTGCAGGGGGCGCTAACTATGGCTACACCTTC; cdr3_aa: CSVAGGANYGYTF
j_call: TRBJ1-1; clone_size: once; d_call: .; cdr3_length: 15; v_call: TRBV19; cdr3_nt: TGTGCCAGTAGTAACGGGGGTGGGGGAGGCACTGAAGCTTTCTTT; cdr3_aa: CASSNGGGGGTEAFF
j_call: TRBJ2-1; clone_size: .; d_call: TRBD1; cdr3_length: 16; v_call: TRBV4-2; cdr3_nt: TGTGCCAGCAGCCAAGATAGGGACAGGGGGCGGAATGAGCAGTTCTTC; cdr3_aa: CASSQDRDRGRNEQFF
j_call: TRBJ1-1; clone_size: .; d_call: .; cdr3_length: 12; v_call: TRBV6-5; cdr3_nt: TGTGCCAGCAGTCGGGGGGATACTGAAGCTTTCTTT; cdr3_aa: CASSRGDTEAFF
j_call: TRBJ1-6; clone_size: .; d_call: .; cdr3_length: 15; v_call: TRBV27; cdr3_nt: TGTGCCAGCAGTCCATTTCGGTCCTATAATTCACCCCTCCACTTT; cdr3_aa: CASSPFRSYNSPLHF
j_call: TRBJ1-5; clone_size: .; d_call: TRBD1; cdr3_length: 14; v_call: TRBV4-1; cdr3_nt: TGCGCCAGCAGCCAACAGGGGGCAGATCAGCCCCAGCATTTT; cdr3_aa: CASSQQGADQPQHF
j_call: TRBJ1-1; clone_size: .; d_call: .; cdr3_length: 15; v_call: TRBV3-1/TRBV3-2; cdr3_nt: TGTGCCAGCAGCCAAATTCGACTCAGGGGAACTGAAGCTTTCTTT; cdr3_aa: CASSQIRLRGTEAFF
j_call: TRBJ2-3; clone_size: .; d_call: TRBD2; cdr3_length: 15; v_call: TRBV6-4; cdr3_nt: TGTGCCAGCTCATCTAGCGGGGGGGCCACAGATACGCAGTATTTT; cdr3_aa: CASSSSGGATDTQYF
j_call: TRBJ1-3; clone_size: .; d_call: .; cdr3_length: 16; v_call: TRBV5-1; cdr3_nt: TGCGCCAGCAGCCACCAACAGGGCATCTCTGGAAACACCATATATTTT; cdr3_aa: CASSHQQGISGNTIYF
j_call: TRBJ1-2; clone_size: .; d_call: .; cdr3_length: 12; v_call: TRBV25-1; cdr3_nt: TGTGCCAGCAGCCGAGGGTATAGTGGCTACACCTTC; cdr3_aa: CASSRGYSGYTF
j_call: TRBJ2-7; clone_size: medium-sized; d_call: .; cdr3_length: 13; v_call: TRBV6-5; cdr3_nt: TGTGCCAGCAGTTACTATGGGGGGTACGAGCAGTACTTC; cdr3_aa: CASSYYGGYEQYF
j_call: TRBJ1-1; clone_size: .; d_call: .; cdr3_length: 14; v_call: TRBV7-2; cdr3_nt: TGTGCCAGCAGCTTGGGCAGGGGAAACACTGAAGCTTTCTTT; cdr3_aa: CASSLGRGNTEAFF
j_call: TRBJ2-5; clone_size: .; d_call: .; cdr3_length: 12; v_call: TRBV3-1/TRBV3-2; cdr3_nt: TGTGCCAGCAGCCAAGATCGAACTAGCCTAGACTTC; cdr3_aa: CASSQDRTSLDF
j_call: TRBJ2-3; clone_size: .; d_call: .; cdr3_length: 12; v_call: TRBV7-2; cdr3_nt: TGTGCCAGCAGCGAAGCGGTGGATACGCAGTATTTT; cdr3_aa: CASSEAVDTQYF
j_call: TRBJ2-1; clone_size: .; d_call: TRBD1; cdr3_length: 17; v_call: TRBV9; cdr3_nt: TGTGCCAGCAGCCCCCGGACAGGGAGGAGCTCCTACAATGAGCAGTTCTTC; cdr3_aa: CASSPRTGRSSYNEQFF
j_call: TRBJ2-1; clone_size: .; d_call: .; cdr3_length: 14; v_call: TRBV5-4; cdr3_nt: TGTGCCAGCAGCATGCAGGAAATCTACAATGAGCAGTTCTTC; cdr3_aa: CASSMQEIYNEQFF
j_call: TRBJ1-2; clone_size: .; d_call: TRBD1; cdr3_length: 14; v_call: TRBV2; cdr3_nt: TGTGCCAGCAGTATGGACAGGGGGAACTATGGCTACACCTTC; cdr3_aa: CASSMDRGNYGYTF
j_call: TRBJ2-3; clone_size: .; d_call: .; cdr3_length: 12; v_call: TRBV7-6; cdr3_nt: TGTGCCAGCAGCCAGGGGGGAGATACGCAGTATTTT; cdr3_aa: CASSQGGDTQYF
j_call: TRBJ1-2; clone_size: once; d_call: .; cdr3_length: 13; v_call: TRBV11-2; cdr3_nt: TGTGCCAGCAGCCCGGACAGTAACTATGGCTACACCTTC; cdr3_aa: CASSPDSNYGYTF
j_call: TRBJ1-5; clone_size: .; d_call: TRBD1; cdr3_length: 14; v_call: TRBV19; cdr3_nt: TGTGCCAGTAGTAGTGACAGGGCGAGTCAGCCCCAGCATTTT; cdr3_aa: CASSSDRASQPQHF
j_call: TRBJ1-2; clone_size: .; d_call: .; cdr3_length: 14; v_call: TRBV18; cdr3_nt: TGTGCCAGCTCACCACGCCAGGGGAACTATGGCTACACCTTC; cdr3_aa: CASSPRQGNYGYTF
j_call: TRBJ2-4; clone_size: once; d_call: TRBD1; cdr3_length: 15; v_call: TRBV19; cdr3_nt: TGTGCCAGTAGTACGACAGGGTTAGCCAAAAACATTCAGTACTTC; cdr3_aa: CASSTTGLAKNIQYF
j_call: TRBJ2-1; clone_size: .; d_call: TRBD2; cdr3_length: 14; v_call: TRBV3-1/TRBV3-2; cdr3_nt: TGTGCCAGCAGCCAGGGACTAGAGGACAATGAGCAGTTCTTC; cdr3_aa: CASSQGLEDNEQFF
j_call: TRBJ1-2; clone_size: .; d_call: .; cdr3_length: 13; v_call: TRBV15; cdr3_nt: TGTGCCACCAGTTTGAGACAGGCTTATGGCTACACCTTC; cdr3_aa: CATSLRQAYGYTF
j_call: TRBJ2-7; clone_size: few; d_call: .; cdr3_length: 12; v_call: TRBV30; cdr3_nt: TGTGCCTGGAGTGACAGAACCTACGAGCAGTACTTC; cdr3_aa: CAWSDRTYEQYF
j_call: TRBJ1-5; clone_size: few; d_call: .; cdr3_length: 19; v_call: TRBV11-3; cdr3_nt: TGTGCCAGCAGCTCATTACTCGCCAGGCGTTTCCATAGCAATCAGCCCCAGCATTTT; cdr3_aa: CASSSLLARRFHSNQPQHF
j_call: TRBJ1-4; clone_size: .; d_call: .; cdr3_length: 15; v_call: TRBV4-2; cdr3_nt: TGTGCCAGCAGCCAAGTTGGCCAGGATAATGAAAAACTGTTTTTT; cdr3_aa: CASSQVGQDNEKLFF
j_call: TRBJ1-1; clone_size: .; d_call: .; cdr3_length: 12; v_call: TRBV5-1; cdr3_nt: TGCGCCAGCAGCTCACAGGGACCGGGGGCTTTCTTT; cdr3_aa: CASSSQGPGAFF
j_call: TRBJ2-7; clone_size: .; d_call: .; cdr3_length: 15; v_call: TRBV6-2/TRBV6-3; cdr3_nt: TGTGCCAGCAGCTACTTTAGCACCGTACCCTACGAGCAGTACTTC; cdr3_aa: CASSYFSTVPYEQYF
j_call: TRBJ1-1; clone_size: .; d_call: .; cdr3_length: 15; v_call: TRBV15; cdr3_nt: TGTGCCACCAGCAGGCGGACGGGAATGAACACTGAAGCTTTCTTT; cdr3_aa: CATSRRTGMNTEAFF
j_call: TRBJ2-3; clone_size: .; d_call: TRBD1; cdr3_length: 18; v_call: TRBV27; cdr3_nt: TGTGCCAGCAGTTTTACGGGGGGACAGGGTAGGGTAACAGATACGCAGTATTTT; cdr3_aa: CASSFTGGQGRVTDTQYF
j_call: TRBJ2-1; clone_size: .; d_call: .; cdr3_length: 16; v_call: TRBV6-5; cdr3_nt: TGTGCCAGCAGTTACTCTTCCCTTTCAGCGTACAATGAGCAGTTCTTC; cdr3_aa: CASSYSSLSAYNEQFF
j_call: TRBJ2-3; clone_size: .; d_call: TRBD2; cdr3_length: 15; v_call: TRBV6-4; cdr3_nt: TGTGCCAGCAGTGACGGGACTAGCAGCACAGATACGCAGTATTTT; cdr3_aa: CASSDGTSSTDTQYF
j_call: TRBJ2-3; clone_size: .; d_call: TRBD1; cdr3_length: 15; v_call: TRBV7-2; cdr3_nt: TGTGCCAGCAGCTTCCGGGACAGTTACACAGATACGCAGTATTTT; cdr3_aa: CASSFRDSYTDTQYF
j_call: TRBJ2-5; clone_size: .; d_call: TRBD2; cdr3_length: 13; v_call: TRBV5-4; cdr3_nt: TGTGCCAGCAGCACGGGACTAGGAGAGACCCAGTACTTC; cdr3_aa: CASSTGLGETQYF
j_call: TRBJ2-7; clone_size: .; d_call: .; cdr3_length: 14; v_call: TRBV5-6; cdr3_nt: TGTGCCAGCAGCTCCCCGGACAGCTCCTACGAGCAGTACTTC; cdr3_aa: CASSSPDSSYEQYF
j_call: TRBJ1-4; clone_size: .; d_call: TRBD1; cdr3_length: 15; v_call: TRBV6-1; cdr3_nt: TGTGCCAGCAGTGAAAGAGGGGGCTCTAATGAAAAACTGTTTTTT; cdr3_aa: CASSERGGSNEKLFF
j_call: TRBJ1-2; clone_size: medium-sized; d_call: .; cdr3_length: 13; v_call: TRBV29-1; cdr3_nt: TGCAGCGTTCTCGACAGCAGTCACCCTGGCTACACCTTC; cdr3_aa: CSVLDSSHPGYTF
j_call: TRBJ1-3; clone_size: .; d_call: .; cdr3_length: 16; v_call: TRBV10-3; cdr3_nt: TGTGCCATCATTTCGCGCCGGGGAACCCTTGGAAACACCATATATTTT; cdr3_aa: CAIISRRGTLGNTIYF
j_call: TRBJ2-3; clone_size: .; d_call: .; cdr3_length: 14; v_call: TRBV11-2; cdr3_nt: TGTGCCAGCAGCTTTTCCCGGGGCACAGATACGCAGTATTTT; cdr3_aa: CASSFSRGTDTQYF
j_call: TRBJ2-3; clone_size: .; d_call: .; cdr3_length: 12; v_call: TRBV7-9; cdr3_nt: TGTGCCACCGCTGGAGGCACAGATACGCAGTATTTT; cdr3_aa: CATAGGTDTQYF
j_call: TRBJ2-1; clone_size: once; d_call: TRBD2; cdr3_length: 16; v_call: TRBV5-1; cdr3_nt: TGCGCCAGCAGCTTGGGGCTAGCGGCCTTCTACAATGAGCAGTTCTTC; cdr3_aa: CASSLGLAAFYNEQFF
j_call: TRBJ1-3; clone_size: .; d_call: .; cdr3_length: 16; v_call: TRBV7-2; cdr3_nt: TGTGCCAGCAGCTTTTCCCCCGGAGGCTCGGGAAACACCATATATTTT; cdr3_aa: CASSFSPGGSGNTIYF
j_call: TRBJ2-7; clone_size: .; d_call: .; cdr3_length: 16; v_call: TRBV3-1/TRBV3-2; cdr3_nt: TGTGCCAGCAGCCAAGATCTTACTCGATCGTTATACGAGCAGTACTTC; cdr3_aa: CASSQDLTRSLYEQYF
j_call: TRBJ2-3; clone_size: .; d_call: .; cdr3_length: 14; v_call: TRBV6-5; cdr3_nt: TGTGCCAGCAGGGTTATTGGGGCTGCGGATACGCAGTATTTT; cdr3_aa: CASRVIGAADTQYF
j_call: TRBJ2-3; clone_size: .; d_call: TRBD2; cdr3_length: 15; v_call: TRBV9; cdr3_nt: TGTGCCAGCAGCGTATATAGCGGGGGGACAGATACGCAGTATTTT; cdr3_aa: CASSVYSGGTDTQYF
j_call: TRBJ1-1; clone_size: once; d_call: .; cdr3_length: 17; v_call: TRBV12-5; cdr3_nt: TGTGCTAGTGGTTTGGCGACAGGTTGGGTGGTGAACACTGAAGCTTTCTTT; cdr3_aa: CASGLATGWVVNTEAFF
j_call: TRBJ1-2; clone_size: few; d_call: .; cdr3_length: 15; v_call: TRBV4-1; cdr3_nt: TGCGCCAGCAGCCAAGACCAGGGGATGGGCTATGGCTACACCTTC; cdr3_aa: CASSQDQGMGYGYTF
j_call: TRBJ2-3; clone_size: .; d_call: .; cdr3_length: 15; v_call: TRBV5-1; cdr3_nt: TGCGCCAGCAGCGACACTAGCCGCAGCACAGATACGCAGTATTTT; cdr3_aa: CASSDTSRSTDTQYF
j_call: TRBJ2-1; clone_size: .; d_call: .; cdr3_length: 16; v_call: TRBV4-3; cdr3_nt: TGCGCCAGCAGCCAACGCCGATCGGGTGACTACAATGAGCAGTTCTTC; cdr3_aa: CASSQRRSGDYNEQFF
j_call: TRBJ2-3; clone_size: .; d_call: TRBD1; cdr3_length: 16; v_call: TRBV5-4; cdr3_nt: TGTGCCAGCAGCTCGAGAGAGACAGGGAGCACAGATACGCAGTATTTT; cdr3_aa: CASSSRETGSTDTQYF